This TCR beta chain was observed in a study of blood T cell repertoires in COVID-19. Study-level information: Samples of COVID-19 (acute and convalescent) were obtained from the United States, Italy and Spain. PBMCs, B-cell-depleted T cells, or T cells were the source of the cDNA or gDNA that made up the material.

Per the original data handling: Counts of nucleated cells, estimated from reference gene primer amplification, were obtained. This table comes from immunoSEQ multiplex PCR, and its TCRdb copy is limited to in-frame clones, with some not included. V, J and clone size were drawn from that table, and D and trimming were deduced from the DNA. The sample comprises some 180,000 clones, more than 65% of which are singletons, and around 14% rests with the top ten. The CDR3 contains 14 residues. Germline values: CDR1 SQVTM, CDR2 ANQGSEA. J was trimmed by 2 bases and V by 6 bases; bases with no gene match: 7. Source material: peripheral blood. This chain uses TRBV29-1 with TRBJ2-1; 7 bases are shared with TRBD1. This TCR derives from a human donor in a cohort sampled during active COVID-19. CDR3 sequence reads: CSVGTASAYNEQFF. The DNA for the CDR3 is TGCAGCGTCGGGACAGCCTCCGCCTACAATGAGCAGTTCTTC.